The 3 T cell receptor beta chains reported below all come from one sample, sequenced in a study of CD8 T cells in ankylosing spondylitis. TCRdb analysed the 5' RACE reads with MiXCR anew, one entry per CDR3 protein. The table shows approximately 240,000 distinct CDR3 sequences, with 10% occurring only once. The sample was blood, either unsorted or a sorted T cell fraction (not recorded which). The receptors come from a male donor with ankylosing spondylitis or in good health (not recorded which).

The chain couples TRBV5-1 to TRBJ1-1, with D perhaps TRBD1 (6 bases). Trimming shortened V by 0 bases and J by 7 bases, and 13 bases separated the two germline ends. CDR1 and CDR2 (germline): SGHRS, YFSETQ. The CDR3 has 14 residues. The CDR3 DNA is TGCGCCAGCAGCTTGGGAATCCAGGGGAGTGAAGCTTTCTTT. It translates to CASSLGIQGSEAFF.

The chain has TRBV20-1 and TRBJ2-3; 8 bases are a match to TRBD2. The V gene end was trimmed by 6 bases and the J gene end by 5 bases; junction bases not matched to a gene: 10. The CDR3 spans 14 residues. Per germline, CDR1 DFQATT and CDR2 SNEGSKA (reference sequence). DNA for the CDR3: TGCAGTGCGTCTCGAAGCGGGAGAGTAGATACGCAGTATTTT. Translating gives CSASRSGRVDTQYF.

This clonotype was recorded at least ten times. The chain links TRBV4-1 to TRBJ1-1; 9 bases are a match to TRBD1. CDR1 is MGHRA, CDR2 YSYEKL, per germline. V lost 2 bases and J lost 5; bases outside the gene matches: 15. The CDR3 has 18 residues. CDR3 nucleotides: TGCGCCAGCAGCCAACTCTTTATTCCCGGGACAGGGAATACTGAAGCTTTCTTT. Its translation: CASSQLFIPGTGNTEAFF.